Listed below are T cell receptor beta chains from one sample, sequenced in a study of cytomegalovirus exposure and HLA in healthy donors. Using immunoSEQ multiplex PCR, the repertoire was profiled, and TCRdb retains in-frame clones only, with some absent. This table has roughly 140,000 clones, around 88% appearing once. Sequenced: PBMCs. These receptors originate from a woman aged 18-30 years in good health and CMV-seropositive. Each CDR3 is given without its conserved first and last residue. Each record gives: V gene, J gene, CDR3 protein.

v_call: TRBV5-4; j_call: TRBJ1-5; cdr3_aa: ASSSRLGQGLNQPQH
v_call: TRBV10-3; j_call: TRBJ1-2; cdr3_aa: AISAGGGANGYT
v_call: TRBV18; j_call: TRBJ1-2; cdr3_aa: ASSQTGQGGYGYT
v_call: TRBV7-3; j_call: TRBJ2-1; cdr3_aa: ASSRLAGPYNEQF
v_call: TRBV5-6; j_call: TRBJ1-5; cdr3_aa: ASSLSSGKNQPQH
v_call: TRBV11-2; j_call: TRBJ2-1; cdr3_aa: ASSPTQLVRAYNEQF
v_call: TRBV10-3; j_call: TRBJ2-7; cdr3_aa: ASSSSGGYLEQY
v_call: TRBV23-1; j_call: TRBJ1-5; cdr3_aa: ASSLKGKPQH
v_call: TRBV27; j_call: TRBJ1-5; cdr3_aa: ASSSDGGLGPQH
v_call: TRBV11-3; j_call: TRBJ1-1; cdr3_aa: ASSYRNTEAF
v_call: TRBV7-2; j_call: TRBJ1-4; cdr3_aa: ASSGAVGRNEKLF
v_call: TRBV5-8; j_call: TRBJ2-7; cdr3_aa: ASSFPRDMLYEQY
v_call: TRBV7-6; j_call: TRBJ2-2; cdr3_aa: ASSFSVRGRSTGELF
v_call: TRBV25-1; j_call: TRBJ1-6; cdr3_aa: ASSEENRRNSPLH
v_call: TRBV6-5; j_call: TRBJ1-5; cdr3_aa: ASSFSSNQPQH
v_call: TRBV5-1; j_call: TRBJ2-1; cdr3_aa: ASSYPIFLAGGNNEQF
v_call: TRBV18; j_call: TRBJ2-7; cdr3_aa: ASSLDRGSEQY
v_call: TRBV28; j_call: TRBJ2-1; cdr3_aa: ASSTPLGSDNEQF
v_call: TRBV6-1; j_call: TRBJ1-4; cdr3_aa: ASLDSSSHEKLF
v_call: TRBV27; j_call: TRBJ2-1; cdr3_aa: ASSARRLTSYPYNEQF
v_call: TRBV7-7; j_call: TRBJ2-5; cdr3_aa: ASSLRPGQETQY
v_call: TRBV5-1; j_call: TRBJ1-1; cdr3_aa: ASSRDGTVRLNTEAF
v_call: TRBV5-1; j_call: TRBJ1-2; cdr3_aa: ASSSTGTGSYGYT
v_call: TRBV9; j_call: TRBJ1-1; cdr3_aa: ASSAGTVNTEAF
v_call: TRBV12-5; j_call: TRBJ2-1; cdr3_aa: ASGGRDGYYNEQF
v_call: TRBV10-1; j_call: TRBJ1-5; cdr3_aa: ASSGGTDQPQH
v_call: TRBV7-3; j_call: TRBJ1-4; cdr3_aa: ASSLKVRGNEKLF
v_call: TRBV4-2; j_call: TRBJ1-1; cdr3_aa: ASSQGGGMNTEAF
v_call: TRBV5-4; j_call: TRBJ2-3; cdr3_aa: ASSLGLAGGILKDTQY
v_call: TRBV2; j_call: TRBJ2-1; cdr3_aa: ASSDGGAKDEQF
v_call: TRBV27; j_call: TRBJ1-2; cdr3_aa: ASSRHRDRVAGYT
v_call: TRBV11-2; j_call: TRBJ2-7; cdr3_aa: ASSGGGGSRYEQY
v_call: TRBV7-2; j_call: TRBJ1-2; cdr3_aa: ASTWQGAANYGYT
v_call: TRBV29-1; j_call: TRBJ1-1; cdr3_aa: SLRGGTEAF
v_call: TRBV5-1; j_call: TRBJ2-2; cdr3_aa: ASSQKGLPTGELF
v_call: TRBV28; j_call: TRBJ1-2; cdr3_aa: ASSLPDRQNYGYT
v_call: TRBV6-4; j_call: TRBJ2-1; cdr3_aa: ASSDSGTSGYNEQF
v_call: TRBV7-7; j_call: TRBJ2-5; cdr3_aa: ASSLVMGLAGARQETQY
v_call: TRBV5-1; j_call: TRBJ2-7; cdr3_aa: ASSLDSRDYEQY